This paragraph covers one TCR beta chain sequence. This entry belongs to a study of blood T cell repertoires in COVID-19. Study-level information: The United States, Italy and Spain supplied acute and convalescent COVID-19 samples. In each case, the material was cDNA or gDNA derived from T cells, B-cell-depleted T cells, or PBMCs.

Original analysis: Cell counts per sample came from amplifying reference gene primers. Data came from immunoSEQ multiplex PCR; TCRdb stores just in-frame clones and leaves some out. D and trimming come from the DNA, and the V and J calls and clone size come from that table. The sample has some 200,000 clones, around 83% seen once. The V and J ends lost 2 bases and 1 base respectively, with 6 bases between them. The CDR3 covers 13 residues. The V gene's germline CDR1 is MNHEY and CDR2 SVGAGI. The V call is TRBV6-5, the J call TRBJ2-7; D may be TRBD2 (5 bases). This receptor was obtained from a woman between 40 and 50 years old with acute or convalescent COVID-19. Input material: peripheral blood. Here the CDR3 reads CASSYQRSYEQYF. CDR3 DNA sequence: TGTGCCAGCAGTTACCAGCGGTCCTACGAGCAGTACTTC.